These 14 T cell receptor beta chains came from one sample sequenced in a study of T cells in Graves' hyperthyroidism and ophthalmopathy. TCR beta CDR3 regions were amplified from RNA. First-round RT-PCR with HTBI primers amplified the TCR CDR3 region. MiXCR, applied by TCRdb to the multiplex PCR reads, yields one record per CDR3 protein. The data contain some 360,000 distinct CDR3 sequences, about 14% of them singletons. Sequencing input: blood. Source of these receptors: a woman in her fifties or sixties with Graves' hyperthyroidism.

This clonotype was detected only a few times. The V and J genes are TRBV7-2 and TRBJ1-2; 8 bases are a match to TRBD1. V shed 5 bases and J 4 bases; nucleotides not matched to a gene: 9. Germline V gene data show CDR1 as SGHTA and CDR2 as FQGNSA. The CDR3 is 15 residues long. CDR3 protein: CASSKHGQGAYGYTF. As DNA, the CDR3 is TGTGCCAGCAGCAAACACGGACAGGGCGCCTATGGCTACACCTTC. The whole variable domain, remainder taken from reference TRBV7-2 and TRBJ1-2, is GAGVSQSPSNKVTEKGKDVELRCDPISGHTALYWYRQSLGQGLEFLIYFQGNSAPDKSGLPSDRFSAERTGGSVSTLTIQRTQQEDSAVYLCASSKHGQGAYGYTFGSGTRLTVV.

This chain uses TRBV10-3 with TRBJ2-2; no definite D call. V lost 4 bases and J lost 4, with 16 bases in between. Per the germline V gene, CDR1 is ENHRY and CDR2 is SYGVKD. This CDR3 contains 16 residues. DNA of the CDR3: TGTGCCATCAGTGGAAGATCCGGGCCGTCCACCGGGGAGCTGTTTTTT. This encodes CAISGRSGPSTGELFF.

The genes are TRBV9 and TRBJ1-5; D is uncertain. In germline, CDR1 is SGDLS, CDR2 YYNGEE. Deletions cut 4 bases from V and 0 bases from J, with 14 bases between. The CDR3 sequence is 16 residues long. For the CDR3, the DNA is TGTGCCAGCAGCTCCCCAGGAACCTATAGCAATCAGCCCCAGCATTTT. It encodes CASSSPGTYSNQPQHF.

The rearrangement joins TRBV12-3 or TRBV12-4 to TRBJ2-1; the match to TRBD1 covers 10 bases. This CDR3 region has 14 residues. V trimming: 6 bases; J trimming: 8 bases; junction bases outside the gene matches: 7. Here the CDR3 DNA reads TGTGCCAGCAGGGAGACAGGGGGCGCGGATGAGCAGTTCTTC. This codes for CASRETGGADEQFF.

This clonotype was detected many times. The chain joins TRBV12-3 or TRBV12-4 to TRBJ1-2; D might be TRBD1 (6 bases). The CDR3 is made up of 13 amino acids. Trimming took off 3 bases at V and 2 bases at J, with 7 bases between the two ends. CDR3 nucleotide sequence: TGTGCCAGCAGTTTTCAGGGGAACTATGGCTACACCTTC. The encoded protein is CASSFQGNYGYTF.

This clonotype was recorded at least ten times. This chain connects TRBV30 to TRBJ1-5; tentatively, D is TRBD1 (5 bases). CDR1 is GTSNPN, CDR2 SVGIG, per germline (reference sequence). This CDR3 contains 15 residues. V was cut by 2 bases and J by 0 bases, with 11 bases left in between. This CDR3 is CAWSKGERSNQPQHF. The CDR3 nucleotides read TGTGCCTGGAGTAAAGGGGAACGTAGCAATCAGCCCCAGCATTTT.

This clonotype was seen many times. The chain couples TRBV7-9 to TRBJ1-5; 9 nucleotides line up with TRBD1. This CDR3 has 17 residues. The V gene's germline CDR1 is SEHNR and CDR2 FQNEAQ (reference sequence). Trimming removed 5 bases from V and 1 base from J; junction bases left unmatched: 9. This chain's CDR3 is CASSRWTGALSNQPQHF. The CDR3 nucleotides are TGTGCCAGCAGCCGCTGGACAGGGGCCCTCAGCAATCAGCCCCAGCATTTT.

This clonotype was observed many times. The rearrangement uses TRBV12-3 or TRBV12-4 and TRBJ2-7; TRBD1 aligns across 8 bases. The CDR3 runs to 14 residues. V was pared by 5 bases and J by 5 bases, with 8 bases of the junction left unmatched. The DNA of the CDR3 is TGTGCCAGCAGTCCGGCGGACAGGGACAACGAGCAGTACTTC. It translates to CASSPADRDNEQYF.

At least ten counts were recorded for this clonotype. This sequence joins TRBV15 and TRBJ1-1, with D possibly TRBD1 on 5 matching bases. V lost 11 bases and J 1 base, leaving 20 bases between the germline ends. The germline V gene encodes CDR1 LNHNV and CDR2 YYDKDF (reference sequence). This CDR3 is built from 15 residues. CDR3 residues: CACARDPYGNTEAFF. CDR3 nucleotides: TGTGCCTGCGCCCGGGACCCTTATGGGAACACTGAAGCTTTCTTT.

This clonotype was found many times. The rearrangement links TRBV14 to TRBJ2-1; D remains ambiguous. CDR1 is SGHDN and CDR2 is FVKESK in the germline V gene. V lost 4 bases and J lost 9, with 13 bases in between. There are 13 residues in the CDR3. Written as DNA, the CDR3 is TGTGCCAGCAGCCGGCAAATAGTTGTTGAGCAGTTCTTC. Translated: CASSRQIVVEQFF.

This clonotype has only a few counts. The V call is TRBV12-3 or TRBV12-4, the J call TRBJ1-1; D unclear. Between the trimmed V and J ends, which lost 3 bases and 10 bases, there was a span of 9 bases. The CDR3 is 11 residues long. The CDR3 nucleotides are TGTGCCAGCAGTTTTTCGGGTAGAGCTTTCTTT. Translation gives CASSFSGRAFF.

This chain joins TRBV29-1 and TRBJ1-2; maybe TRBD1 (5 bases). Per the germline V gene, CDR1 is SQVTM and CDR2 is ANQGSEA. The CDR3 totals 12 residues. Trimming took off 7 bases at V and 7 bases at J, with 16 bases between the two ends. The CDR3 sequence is CSDRDRPFGYTF. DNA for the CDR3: TGCAGCGATAGGGACCGACCTTTTGGCTACACCTTC.

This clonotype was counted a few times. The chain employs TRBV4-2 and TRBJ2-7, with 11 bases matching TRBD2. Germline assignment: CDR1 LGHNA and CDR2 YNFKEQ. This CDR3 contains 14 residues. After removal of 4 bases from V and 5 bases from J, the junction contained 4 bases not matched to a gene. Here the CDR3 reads CASSRVGLADEQYF. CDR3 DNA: TGTGCCAGCAGCCGCGTGGGACTAGCGGACGAGCAGTACTTC.

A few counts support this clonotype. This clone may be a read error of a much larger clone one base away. CDR3 region: CASQGADATYEQYF. CDR3 nucleotides: TGTGCCAGCCAGGGGGCCGACGCGACCTACGAGCAGTACTTC. The chain is built from TRBV27 and TRBJ2-7; 8 nucleotides align to TRBD1. CDR1 MNHEY and CDR2 SMNVEV come from the germline V gene (reference sequence). The CDR3 consists of 14 residues. Trimming cost V 8 bases and J 2 bases; bases outside gene matches: 8.